These 28 T cell receptor beta chains were sequenced from one sample in a study of vaccination and CD4 T cells after COVID-19. Scientists ran DNA taken from cultured CD4+ T cells through the Oncomine TCR Beta short-read assay for sequencing. From the PCR reads, TCRdb called clonotypes with MiXCR, one entry per CDR3 protein. Of approximately 20,000 distinct CDR3 sequences in the sample, approximately 63% were seen once. These receptors have no known antigen. Treatment here: 10-day PBMC culture with coronavirus spike peptide pools or control peptides (ViraFEST assay). The sequenced sample consisted of CD4+ T cells from blood, cultured in vitro. These receptors came from a human donor who had recovered from COVID-19.

This clonotype appeared a single time. The chain employs TRBV27 and TRBJ1-1; possibly TRBD1 for D (5 bases). V was clipped by 1 base and J by 0 bases, with 15 bases between them. The CDR3 length is 17 residues. The germline CDR1 and CDR2 sequences are MNHEY and SMNVEV (reference sequence). The CDR3 sequence is CASSLLGGFGMNTEAFF. The CDR3 region has the DNA TGTGCCAGCAGTTTATTGGGGGGGTTCGGTATGAACACTGAAGCTTTCTTT.

The chain combines TRBV7-2 with TRBJ1-5; a weak D match, TRBD1 (5 bases). CDR1 is SGHTA, CDR2 FQGNSA, per germline. This CDR3 has 15 residues. The germline V and J ends were trimmed by 1 base and 7 bases, with 14 bases remaining between them. The CDR3 DNA is TGTGCCAGCAGCTTAGGTGGGCAGGGTCGGCAGCCCCAGCATTTT. This gives the protein CASSLGGQGRQPQHF.

The chain employs TRBV6-1 and TRBJ2-1; 9 nucleotides line up with TRBD2. The V gene's germline CDR1 is MNHNS and CDR2 SASEGT. With V trimmed by 1 base and J by 7 bases, 5 bases remained unmatched. CDR3 size: 15 residues. CDR3 DNA sequence: TGTGCCAGCAGTGAAGGGATAGCGGGAGTAAATGAGCAGTTCTTC. Residues: CASSEGIAGVNEQFF.

This clonotype has just one count. The rearrangement uses TRBV7-9 and TRBJ2-1, with 8 bases fitting TRBD2. The CDR3 is made up of 16 amino acids. With 5 bases clipped from V and 7 bases from J, the junction kept 13 bases outside the gene matches. Per the germline V gene, CDR1 is SEHNR and CDR2 is FQNEAQ (reference sequence). In DNA form, the CDR3 reads TGTGCCAGCAGCCCCCGGGGCCGCGGGAGGCGGAATGAGCAGTTCTTC. Its translation: CASSPRGRGRRNEQFF.

This chain joins TRBV6-5 and TRBJ1-1; 10 bases are shared with TRBD1. CDR1 and CDR2 (germline): MNHEY, SVGAGI. The CDR3 has 17 residues. Losses at the gene ends were 4 bases for V and 0 bases for J; bases not matched to a gene: 8. This CDR3 is CASSSPGQGRMNTEAFF. The CDR3 coding sequence is TGTGCCAGCAGTTCTCCGGGACAGGGGAGGATGAACACTGAAGCTTTCTTT.

This clonotype showed up just a few times. The J gene is TRBJ1-2, the V gene TRBV6-1; TRBD1 is a possible D gene (6 bases). V gave up 8 bases and J gave up 6 bases, with 13 bases separating them. The CDR3 loop spans 12 amino acids. Germline CDR1 is MNHNS and CDR2 is SASEGT. CDR3 DNA sequence: TGTGCCAGCGTCCCCACAGGGCATGGCTACACCTTC. Translation: CASVPTGHGYTF.

The V and J genes are TRBV27 and TRBJ1-2, with D perhaps TRBD1 (5 bases). The ends were cut back, 9 bases at V and 7 bases at J, with 18 bases in the middle. The CDR3 extends over 13 amino acids. In germline, CDR1 is MNHEY, CDR2 SMNVEV (reference sequence). DNA for the CDR3: TGTGCCAGTAAAACCCCAGGAAGGGGTGGCTACACCTTC. Protein sequence: CASKTPGRGGYTF.

The chain combines TRBV11-3 with TRBJ1-1, with D hard to call. This CDR3 is built from 13 residues. Germline V lookup: CDR1 SGHNT, CDR2 YENEEA. V gave up 3 bases and J gave up 3 bases, with 8 bases separating them. CDR3: CASSLTIYTEAFF. The CDR3 nucleotides read TGTGCCAGCAGCTTGACGATTTACACTGAAGCTTTCTTT.

The V and J genes are TRBV5-1 and TRBJ1-2, with 7 bases fitting TRBD1. Germline CDR1 is SGHRS and CDR2 is YFSETQ. CDR3 size: 12 residues. V lost 6 bases, J lost 8 bases, and 7 bases stayed unmatched. The CDR3 is CASKRGPDGYTF. CDR3 coding DNA: TGCGCCAGCAAGAGGGGGCCGGACGGCTACACCTTC.

This clonotype was observed a handful of times. The rearrangement uses TRBV27 and TRBJ1-6; 8 positions match TRBD1. The CDR3 has 17 amino acids. CDR1 is MNHEY and CDR2 is SMNVEV in the germline V gene (reference sequence). J gave up 0 bases and V 5 bases, and 6 bases lay outside the gene matches. The chain's CDR3 is CASSPYRGDSYNSPLHF. The CDR3 coding sequence is TGTGCCAGCAGTCCCTACAGGGGGGACTCCTATAATTCACCCCTCCACTTT.

Only a few counts were recorded for this clonotype. The CDR3 sequence: CASSRNTEAFF. The DNA of the CDR3 is TGTGCCAGTAGCCGGAACACTGAAGCTTTCTTT. The chain employs TRBV19 and TRBJ1-1; D is unresolved. Germline loops: CDR1 LNHDA, CDR2 SQIVND (reference sequence). V shed 6 bases and J shed 1 base, with 3 bases lying between them. The CDR3 has 11 amino acids.

CDR3 DNA: TGTGCCAGCAGTTCCGGGACGCCTACCTACGAGCAGTACTTC. It is translated as CASSSGTPTYEQYF. The chain is built from TRBV28 and TRBJ2-7; D tentatively reads TRBD1 or TRBD2 (5 bases each). The germline V and J ends were trimmed by 4 bases and 2 bases, with 12 bases remaining between them. This CDR3 contains 14 residues. The germline V gene has CDR1 MDHEN and CDR2 SYDVKM.

V and J are TRBV2 and TRBJ1-5; maybe TRBD1 (6 bases). CDR1 is SNHLY and CDR2 is FYNNEI in the germline V gene. Trimming shortened V by 4 bases and J by 1 base, and 8 bases separated the two germline ends. The CDR3 totals 14 residues. The CDR3 loop is CASSGQGSNQPQHF. CDR3 bases: TGTGCCAGCAGTGGTCAGGGGAGCAATCAGCCCCAGCATTTT.

The sample holds one count of this clonotype. The CDR3 region has the DNA TGCGCCAGCAGCCAAGGACCCAGGGGAACGCAGTATTTT. Protein: CASSQGPRGTQYF. The gene calls are TRBV4-3 and TRBJ2-3, with a weak D call TRBD1 (6 bases). Trimming shortened V by 1 base and J by 9 bases, and 11 bases separated the two germline ends. The CDR3 length is 13 residues. CDR1 LGHNA and CDR2 YSLEER come from the germline V gene.

In its sample, this clonotype was seen a few times. The J gene is TRBJ1-5, the V gene TRBV20-1; weak D call: TRBD1 (6 bases). Germline V gene lookup returns CDR1 DFQATT and CDR2 SNEGSKA (reference sequence). Trimming took 6 bases from V and 3 from J, leaving 21 bases between them. The CDR3 has 16 amino acids. The CDR3 protein is CSAPMGGQRNNQPQHF. The DNA for the CDR3 is TGCAGTGCCCCTATGGGGGGGCAGAGGAACAATCAGCCCCAGCATTTT.

The chain combines TRBV7-9 with TRBJ1-3; TRBD1 aligns across 8 bases. Germline V gene lookup returns CDR1 SEHNR and CDR2 FQNEAQ (reference sequence). This CDR3 is built from 15 residues. The J segment lost 4 bases and the V segment lost 5 bases, leaving 7 bases of the junction unmatched. The CDR3 bases are TGTGCCAGCAGCCACGTCAGGGGGCAAGGAAACACCATATATTTT. This translates into CASSHVRGQGNTIYF.

This clonotype was counted between two and nine times. The chain joins TRBV7-3 to TRBJ2-7; TRBD2 matches at 9 bases. This CDR3 has 16 amino acids. CDR1 and CDR2 from the germline V gene are SGHTA and FQGTGA. The J segment lost 0 bases and the V segment lost 1 base, leaving 4 bases of the junction unmatched. The DNA of the CDR3 is TGTGCCAGCAGCTTAATGGCTAGCGGGGACTCCTACGAGCAGTACTTC. It yields the protein CASSLMASGDSYEQYF.

About this clonotype: At one boundary the junction diverges from the germline segment, which might be a read error. The CDR3 is CASSRGLAGGTGELFF. The CDR3 DNA reads TGTGCTAGCAGCCGAGGACTAGCGGGAGGTACCGGGGAGCTGTTTTTT. This chain joins TRBV7-6 and TRBJ2-2, with TRBD2 matching over 14 bases. The CDR3 contains 16 residues. CDR1 and CDR2 from the germline V gene are SGHVS and FNYEAQ.

This clonotype was seen a few times. The J gene is TRBJ1-2, the V gene TRBV21-1; TRBD1 is taken as the D call from the table, unchecked against the DNA. TRBV21-1 has pseudogene status. The CDR3 loop spans 14 amino acids. The CDR3 DNA is TGTGCCAGCTCCCTACAGGGATCGTGGGATGGCTACACCTTC. It is translated as CASSLQGSWDGYTF.

The chain carries TRBV30 and TRBJ1-1, with D perhaps matching TRBD1 (6 bases). Germline values: CDR1 GTSNPN, CDR2 SVGIG (reference sequence). Trimming cost V 0 bases and J 4 bases, with 15 bases left between them. This CDR3 has 15 amino acids. CDR3 sequence (DNA): TGTGCCTGGAGTGTCGGGAAACAGGGTTTCACTGAAGCTTTCTTT. Translating it yields CAWSVGKQGFTEAFF.

The table lists this clonotype with a few counts. The chain carries TRBV20-1 and TRBJ1-1; tentatively, D is TRBD1 (6 bases). CDR1 is DFQATT, CDR2 SNEGSKA, per germline (reference sequence). Trimming cost V 4 bases and J 5 bases, with 17 bases left between them. This CDR3 spans 14 amino acids. The CDR3 region is CSATPGALGTEAFF. In DNA, the CDR3 is TGCAGTGCTACCCCGGGGGCCTTGGGGACTGAAGCTTTCTTT.

The table lists this clonotype with a count of one. CDR3: CASSGGSGALIGYTF. Written as DNA, the CDR3 is TGTGCCAGCAGCGGCGGCAGCGGGGCGCTAATTGGCTACACCTTC. The chain links TRBV7-9 to TRBJ1-2; D is possibly TRBD1 (5 bases). This CDR3 has 15 residues. V lost 5 bases, J lost 7 bases, and 20 bases lay in between. Germline V gives CDR1 SEHNR, CDR2 FQNEAQ (reference sequence).

The V gene is TRBV7-2, the J gene TRBJ1-6; D may be TRBD1 (6 bases). V gave up 5 bases and J gave up 7 bases, with 12 bases separating them. Germline CDR1 SGHTA, CDR2 FQGNSA. The CDR3 contains 14 residues. CDR3: CASSTGTPNSPLHF. DNA for the CDR3: TGTGCCAGCAGCACCGGGACACCCAATTCACCCCTCCACTTT.

This chain joins TRBV28 and TRBJ1-2, with TRBD1 matching 9 bases. Trimming cost V 10 bases and J 6 bases; bases outside gene matches: 18. Germline lookup yields CDR1 MDHEN and CDR2 SYDVKM. This CDR3 comprises 16 residues. The CDR3 DNA sequence: TGTGCCACCTCAATTCCGGGACAGGGTAGGAATCATGGCTACACCTTC. Translation gives CATSIPGQGRNHGYTF.

The chain joins TRBV27 to TRBJ2-7; TRBD2 agrees at 15 bases. V lost 3 bases to trimming and J lost 7 bases; unmatched junction nucleotides: 4. Per the germline V gene, CDR1 is MNHEY and CDR2 is SMNVEV (reference sequence). The CDR3 is 15 residues long. In DNA form, the CDR3 reads TGTGCCAGCAGTTTTCGGGGACTAGCGGGAGGAGAGCAGTACTTC. It specifies CASSFRGLAGGEQYF.

This chain links TRBV19 with TRBJ2-2; D uncertain. Germline V CDR1 and CDR2: LNHDA, SQIVND (reference sequence). Trimming shortened V by 11 bases and J by 3 bases, and 19 bases separated the two germline ends. The CDR3 is 15 amino acids. CDR3 protein: CASKNHPRDTGELFF. The CDR3 region has the DNA TGTGCCTCGAAAAACCATCCCCGGGACACCGGGGAGCTGTTTTTT.

The rearrangement uses TRBV27 and TRBJ1-2; D perhaps matches TRBD1 (6 bases). V lost 5 bases and J 6 bases, leaving 13 bases between the germline ends. The CDR3 extends over 13 amino acids. Per germline, CDR1 MNHEY and CDR2 SMNVEV (reference sequence). The CDR3, as DNA: TGTGCCAGCAGTCTCGCCGGGACAAATGGCTACACCTTC. Translation gives CASSLAGTNGYTF.

The gene calls are TRBV6-1 and TRBJ1-5, with a tentative D call TRBD1 (5 bases). Trimming removed 6 bases from V and 2 bases from J, with 23 bases in between. Germline CDR1 MNHNS, CDR2 SASEGT. This CDR3 has 18 residues. The CDR3 nucleotides read TGTGCCAGCAGCCCAGTGCCAAGGGGAAATCCCGGCAATCAGCCCCAGCATTTT. Encoded protein: CASSPVPRGNPGNQPQHF.